This T cell receptor beta chain is drawn from a study of tumor-infiltrating lymphocytes in primary liver carcinoma listed by TCRdb under 2017. Some background on the complete study: Roughly five patients with histopathologically diagnosed primary liver carcinoma underwent surgical resection in China between late 2015 and March 2016. The tumors of the five patients were staged as T1-T3 N0M0, with maximum diameters ranging from roughly 4 to 10 cm. Samples yielded roughly 3.5 to 8 million productive TCRbeta reads; read depth did not differ significantly between tissue types. Technical replicate repertoires showed high reproducibility, with mean shared-clone rates roughly 0.87 and correlation coefficients above 0.95. TCRbeta repertoire sequencing, expression microarrays and whole-exome sequencing were combined in the study across five regions of each liver tumor, with adjacent normal tissue and blood also included. Of the five patients (three men and two women, aged 30 to 69 years), four had hepatocellular carcinoma and one had combined HCC and intrahepatic cholangiocarcinoma. A total of around 35 specimens from 5 patients, comprising roughly 25 tumor regions, 5 adjacent noncancerous liver tissues and 5 peripheral blood samples, were covered by TCRbeta repertoire sequencing. The paper as a whole reports these results and caveats: The top 250 clones made up a significantly larger repertoire fraction in tumors than in blood (p = 0.039). With just four to six patients in the study, the authors point out that the findings should be validated in a larger study. Pairs of tumor regions showed greater repertoire overlap (mean around 35%) than tumor-adjacent pairs (about 17%) or tumor-blood pairs (around 15%), which is consistent with antigen-driven expansion. Because only the TCR beta chain was sequenced and unpaired alpha chains were not captured, true repertoire diversity is likely underestimated. Because the samples were bulk and unsorted, CD4+ and CD8+ T cell repertoires could not be compared.

Blood RNA was extracted from unsorted whole blood using TRIzol reagent, and germline DNA was obtained with the DNeasy Blood & Tissue kit. At the time of sampling, the patients were treatment-naive and had chronic HBV infection. Before surgery, about 4 milliliters of peripheral blood were collected into K2EDTA tubes. This clonotype occurred a few times. The target of this receptor is not known. Base qualities are not provided; no much larger clone lies one nucleotide away. Taken from the germline V gene, the CDR1 and CDR2 loops are MNHEY and SVGEGT. A distance of 24 bases separates the germline ends of V and J, which lose 6 bases and 5 bases respectively. The CDR3 measures 17 amino acids from cysteine to phenylalanine. The entry retains the CDR3 DNA only, 51 bases that are in frame from base 1. TCRbeta-specific cDNA was reverse-transcribed from roughly 500 ng total RNA using a constant-region primer and ProtoScript II reverse transcriptase. TCRbeta libraries were built with three nested multiplex PCR rounds, a slightly modified ARM-PCR procedure. Multiplex TRBV1-TRBV30 forward primers and a Cbeta reverse primer were used in the first two PCR rounds, each of which was run for approximately 9 cycles. Sample barcodes and Illumina adapters were added in a final 25-cycle PCR using Deep VentR polymerase. Before sequencing, amplicons of 200-500 bp were gel-purified using a QIAquick gel extraction kit. An Illumina HiSeq 2500 was used to sequence the TCRbeta amplicons, generating 250-bp paired-end reads. Per the authors' processing: Reads were quality-trimmed with Trimmomatic v0.33, and paired reads were merged with FLASH v1.2.11 to recover full CDR3 sequences. V, D and J germline segments were assigned to the rearranged TCRbeta sequences by MiGEC v1.2.1b. Clonotype statistics and Shannon-Wiener diversity indices were calculated with VDJtools v1.0.0. To cut down on sampling bias, every analysis after diversity analysis relied on just the 250 most abundant clonotypes from each sample. TCRdb reprocessing: public reads trimmed at Q25 with fastp, clones called with MiXCR, in-frame beta chains kept. Entries that share a CDR3 protein sequence are merged under the most common genes and DNA. TCRdb, not the authors, supplied the V and J calls. The sample table shows about 350,000 distinct CDR3 sequences, and roughly two thirds are seen once. About 6.1% of the sample goes to the ten largest clones.

Sequenced input: peripheral blood. This TCR was recovered from a man between 35 and 55 years old with primary liver carcinoma and hepatitis B virus infection. Recombination linked TRBV6-2 or TRBV6-3 to TRBJ2-3; the D gene cannot be named for sure. The sequenced DNA is TGTGCCAGCAGACGCTCCGCCCTATTTACCCGCATAGATACGCAGTATTTT. Its protein product is CASRRSALFTRIDTQYF.